Each of the 30 T cell receptor beta chains below was sequenced from the same sample in a study of blood T cell repertoires in COVID-19. Method: immunoSEQ multiplex PCR; TCRdb's copy keeps in-frame clones and lacks some. The sample comprises about 260,000 clones, more than 85% of which are singletons, and roughly 4.9% rests with the top ten. The sequencing sample was made of peripheral blood. These receptors were taken from a woman aged 55-69 years with COVID-19, enrolled during active disease.

The CDR3 coding sequence is TGTGCCAGCAGTCGAGGACAGGGGGGGTCTGAAGCTTTCTTT. It yields the protein CASSRGQGGSEAFF. This chain joins TRBV3-1 (or the pseudogene TRBV3-2) and TRBJ1-1; TRBD1 matches at 10 bases. This CDR3 is 14 amino acids long. V dropped 6 bases and J dropped 6; count of bases not matched to a gene: 7. In germline, CDR1 is LGHDT, CDR2 YNNKEL (reference sequence).

This sequence joins TRBV20-1 and TRBJ1-5; a possible D gene is TRBD1 (5 bases). In germline, CDR1 is DFQATT, CDR2 SNEGSKA (reference sequence). V was cut by 3 bases and J by 11 bases, with 14 bases left in between. This CDR3 has 12 residues. CDR3 DNA: TGCAGTGCTAGTCCAGGGCGAGGAGCCCAGCATTTT. Residues: CSASPGRGAQHF.

The chain couples TRBV6-4 to TRBJ1-1; D possibly corresponds to TRBD1 (6 bases). V lost 5 bases and J lost 4, with 11 bases in between. This CDR3 spans 13 amino acids. Germline CDR1 MRHNA, CDR2 SNTAGT. In DNA form, the CDR3 reads TGTGCCAGCAGTTACAGGGCCGGCACTGAAGCTTTCTTT. Protein: CASSYRAGTEAFF.

The chain's CDR3 is CASSLLAGQIIPFF. The CDR3, as DNA: TGTGCCAGCAGTTTATTAGCGGGGCAAATCATACCGTTCTTC. The chain links TRBV28 to TRBJ2-1, with 8 bases fitting TRBD2. The CDR3 spans 14 residues. Trimming cost V 1 base and J 15 bases; bases outside gene matches: 11. Germline loops: CDR1 MDHEN, CDR2 SYDVKM. Full variable domain (remainder filled in from reference TRBV28 and TRBJ2-1): DVKVTQSSRYLVKRTGEKVFLECVQDMDHENMFWYRQDPGLGLRLIYFSYDVKMKEKGDIPEGYSVSREKKERFSLILESASTNQTSMYLCASSLLAGQIIPFFGPGTRLTVL.

The V and J genes are TRBV29-1 and TRBJ2-7, with D possibly matching TRBD1 (6 bases). Between the trimmed V and J ends, which lost 4 bases and 6 bases, there was a span of 16 bases. This CDR3 spans 13 amino acids. Germline V CDR1 and CDR2: SQVTM, ANQGSEA. The CDR3 sequence: CSVGGHEPVEQYF. The CDR3 coding sequence is TGCAGCGTTGGGGGACACGAACCGGTCGAGCAGTACTTC.

The chain recombines TRBV11-1 with TRBJ1-5, with 7 bases fitting TRBD1. V trimming: 9 bases; J trimming: 0 bases; junction bases outside the gene matches: 8. The CDR3 loop spans 15 amino acids. Germline lookup yields CDR1 SGHAT and CDR2 FQDESV (reference sequence). CDR3 nucleotides: TGTGCCAGTGGGACAGAGGGGGGTAGCAATCAGCCCCAGCATTTT. This encodes CASGTEGGSNQPQHF. Combining the CDR3 with reference TRBV11-1 and TRBJ1-5 gives the whole variable domain EAEVAQSPRYKITEKSQAVAFWCDPISGHATLYWYRQILGQGPELLVQFQDESVVDDSQLPKDRFSAERLKGVDSTLKIQPAELGDSAMYLCASGTEGGSNQPQHFGDGTRLSIL.

This rearrangement joins TRBV27 to TRBJ1-2; D gene ambiguous. CDR1 MNHEY and CDR2 SMNVEV come from the germline V gene (reference sequence). Trimming shortened V by 3 bases and J by 2 bases, and 10 bases separated the two germline ends. This CDR3 has 14 amino acids. This chain's CDR3 is CASSFSRPNYGYTF. The DNA of the CDR3 is TGTGCCAGCAGTTTTAGTCGTCCAAACTATGGCTACACCTTC.

This sequence joins TRBV7-6 and TRBJ1-1; tentatively, D is TRBD1 (6 bases). CDR3 length equals 16 residues. From germline, CDR1 is SGHVS and CDR2 FNYEAQ. V was trimmed by 0 bases and J by 1 base, leaving 12 bases between them. The CDR3 coding sequence is TGTGCCAGCAGCTTAGCGACAGGACGGACGAACACTGAAGCTTTCTTT. This sequence encodes CASSLATGRTNTEAFF.

The gene calls are TRBV10-3 and TRBJ1-6, with 8 nucleotides matching TRBD1. CDR3 length equals 15 residues. The trim removed 6 bases at V and 7 bases at J, leaving 8 bases unmatched. Germline values: CDR1 ENHRY, CDR2 SYGVKD. The CDR3 sequence is CAISTTGANNSPLHF. DNA for the CDR3: TGTGCCATCAGCACGACAGGGGCGAACAATTCACCCCTCCACTTT.

The CDR3 DNA follows: TGTGCCAGCAGCTTAGGACTAGCGGGAGCCGAGCAGTACTTC. This gives the protein CASSLGLAGAEQYF. The J gene is TRBJ2-7, the V gene TRBV7-9; 12 nucleotides line up with TRBD2. Germline V gene sequence: CDR1 SEHNR, CDR2 FQNEAQ (reference sequence). This CDR3 comprises 14 residues. The ends lost 1 base at V and 6 bases at J; junction bases unmatched: 1.

This chain uses TRBV18 with TRBJ1-4, with TRBD1 matching over 8 bases. This CDR3 is 13 amino acids long. The germline V gene encodes CDR1 KGHSH and CDR2 LQKENI. Trimming removed 3 bases from V and 8 bases from J; junction bases left unmatched: 2. Written as DNA, the CDR3 is TGTGCCAGCTCACCGGACAGGGACGAAAAACTGTTTTTT. This encodes CASSPDRDEKLFF.

This clone was seen only a few times. V and J are TRBV19 and TRBJ2-6, with D perhaps TRBD2 (7 bases). The CDR3 loop spans 19 amino acids. Germline V gene sequence: CDR1 LNHDA, CDR2 SQIVND (reference sequence). The V and J ends lost 8 bases and 0 bases respectively, with 23 bases between them. CDR3 loop: CASRPTYREGRSGANVLTF. The CDR3 coding sequence is TGTGCCAGTCGGCCGACATACAGGGAGGGACGCTCTGGGGCCAACGTCCTGACTTTC.

The chain recombines TRBV18 with TRBJ1-2; the D gene is possibly TRBD1 (5 bases). The CDR3 is 16 amino acids. Per the germline V gene, CDR1 is KGHSH and CDR2 is LQKENI. V lost 0 bases and J lost 4, with 15 bases in between. The CDR3 nucleotides read TGTGCCAGCTCACCACCCCGGGACTTTAGCACCTATGGCTACACCTTC. Protein: CASSPPRDFSTYGYTF. The entire variable domain, with the rest obtained from reference TRBV18 and TRBJ1-2, is as follows: NAGVMQNPRHLVRRRGQEARLRCSPMKGHSHVYWYRQLPEEGLKFMVYLQKENIIDESGMPKERFSAEFPKEGPSILRIQQVVRGDSAAYFCASSPPRDFSTYGYTFGSGTRLTVV.

This clone was counted a few times. The chain recombines TRBV24-1 with TRBJ1-1; TRBD1 might be the D (6 bases). Per germline, CDR1 KGHDR and CDR2 SFDVKD. Deletions cut 12 bases from V and 0 bases from J, with 13 bases between. The CDR3 spans 13 residues. CDR3 protein: CAVQGGVNTEAFF. The CDR3 bases are TGTGCCGTCCAAGGGGGGGTGAACACTGAAGCTTTCTTT.

The chain couples TRBV20-1 to TRBJ2-2; 7 nucleotides agree with TRBD2. Unmatched junction bases numbered 9, after V lost 3 bases and J lost 5 bases. Germline CDR1 is DFQATT and CDR2 is SNEGSKA (reference sequence). The CDR3 extends over 15 amino acids. CDR3 nucleotide sequence: TGCAGTGCTAGTATCCCCACGGGGGGTACCGGGGAGCTGTTTTTT. Translation: CSASIPTGGTGELFF.

This sequence joins TRBV9 and TRBJ1-2; D unclear. The length of the CDR3 is 13 residues. The germline V gene encodes CDR1 SGDLS and CDR2 YYNGEE. V dropped 4 bases and J dropped 4 bases, with 11 bases sitting between them. The CDR3 DNA reads as TGTGCCAGCAGCCCAGACGGGATCTATGGCTACACCTTC. This gives the protein CASSPDGIYGYTF.

The chain couples TRBV9 to TRBJ1-1; possibly TRBD1 for D (6 bases). This CDR3 has 14 amino acids. CDR1 is SGDLS, CDR2 YYNGEE, per germline. V lost 4 bases to trimming and J lost 0 bases, with 10 bases between them. CDR3 DNA: TGTGCCAGCAGCTACGGACAGTTGAACACTGAAGCTTTCTTT. It yields the protein CASSYGQLNTEAFF.

The rearrangement uses TRBV5-4 and TRBJ2-7; 8 nucleotides agree with TRBD2. The CDR3 consists of 16 residues. From germline, CDR1 is SGHNT and CDR2 YYREEE (reference sequence). With 1 base clipped from V and 0 bases from J, the junction kept 6 bases outside the gene matches. The CDR3 DNA is TGTGCCAGCAGCTTGAAGGCTAGCGGGTACTCCTACGAGCAGTACTTC. This gives the protein CASSLKASGYSYEQYF.

The chain recombines TRBV10-3 with TRBJ2-3, with TRBD2 matching over 8 bases. In germline, CDR1 is ENHRY, CDR2 SYGVKD. The CDR3 runs to 15 residues. Trimming at V came to 3 bases and at J to 2 bases, leaving 4 bases not matched to a gene. The CDR3, as DNA: TGTGCCATCAGTGATTGGGGACTAGACACAGATACGCAGTATTTT. Its translation is CAISDWGLDTDTQYF.

V gene TRBV29-1 combines with J gene TRBJ2-2; no clear D. Per the germline V gene, CDR1 is SQVTM and CDR2 is ANQGSEA. V lost 2 bases, J lost 0 bases, and 10 bases lay in between. CDR3 size: 15 residues. CDR3 amino acids: CSVESRSANTGELFF. For the CDR3, the DNA is TGCAGCGTTGAATCACGGTCGGCGAACACCGGGGAGCTGTTTTTT.

This CDR3 reads CSVLPGSNSPLHF. The CDR3, as DNA: TGCAGCGTGCTCCCGGGTTCAAATTCACCCCTCCACTTT. This chain joins TRBV29-1 and TRBJ1-6; D gene unclear. Germline V lookup: CDR1 SQVTM, CDR2 ANQGSEA. The CDR3 runs to 13 residues. V shed 6 bases and J shed 7 bases, with 13 bases lying between them.

A note on this clone: Other DNA sequences in the same sample also yield this CDR3. The chain links TRBV29-1 to TRBJ2-7; 11 nucleotides agree with TRBD1. Germline V gene sequence: CDR1 SQVTM, CDR2 ANQGSEA. This CDR3 has 12 amino acids. V trimming: 7 bases; J trimming: 2 bases; junction bases outside the gene matches: 1. CDR3 in amino acids: CSAGQGAYEQYF. The CDR3 coding sequence is TGCAGCGCGGGACAGGGGGCCTACGAGCAGTACTTC.

The chain couples TRBV28 to TRBJ1-4, with D possibly being TRBD1 (6 bases). The germline gives CDR1 MDHEN, CDR2 SYDVKM. The germline V and J ends were trimmed by 5 bases and 8 bases, with 18 bases remaining between them. This CDR3 contains 15 residues. CDR3 loop: CASSAPTGLPEKLFF. The CDR3 DNA follows: TGTGCCAGCAGTGCCCCAACAGGGCTGCCCGAAAAACTGTTTTTT.

V usage is TRBV27 and J usage is TRBJ1-2; TRBD1 aligns across 9 bases. V lost 5 bases and J lost 4; bases outside the gene matches: 8. This CDR3 is built from 15 residues. Germline CDR1 is MNHEY and CDR2 is SMNVEV (reference sequence). CDR3 DNA sequence: TGTGCCAGCAGTACCCGACAGGGGGGCAGCTATGGCTACACCTTC. Its protein is CASSTRQGGSYGYTF.

This chain joins TRBV7-9 and TRBJ1-1, with 10 bases identical to TRBD1. V shed 5 bases, J shed 8 bases, and the junction held 2 bases outside the gene matches. Per germline, CDR1 SEHNR and CDR2 FQNEAQ (reference sequence). This CDR3 region has 12 residues. The CDR3 bases are TGTGCCAGCAGCGAGGGACAGGGGGAAGCTTTCTTT. Translated, it gives CASSEGQGEAFF.

The chain couples TRBV6-4 to TRBJ2-1, with D perhaps TRBD1 (6 bases). From germline, CDR1 is MRHNA and CDR2 SNTAGT. CDR3 length: 14 residues. Trimming took off 2 bases at V and 6 bases at J, with 11 bases between the two ends. The CDR3, as DNA: TGTGCCAGCAGTGACCACAGGGTGGGCAATGAGCAGTTCTTC. Translated: CASSDHRVGNEQFF.

This chain links TRBV7-9 with TRBJ1-1; D gene unclear. V lost 1 base to trimming and J lost 0 bases, with 12 bases between them. The CDR3 loop spans 16 amino acids. Germline CDR1 and CDR2: SEHNR and FQNEAQ (reference sequence). The CDR3 DNA is TGTGCCAGCAGCTTAGACTCCTCCGCTATGAACACTGAAGCTTTCTTT. This codes for CASSLDSSAMNTEAFF.

CDR3 sequence reads: CASSHGGPGDGNTIYF. As DNA, the CDR3 is TGTGCCAGCAGCCACGGGGGGCCGGGGGACGGAAACACCATATATTTT. The genes are TRBV5-4 and TRBJ1-3; perhaps TRBD1 as D (6 bases). Trimming cost V 4 bases and J 4 bases, with 18 bases left between them. CDR3 length: 16 amino acids. The V gene's germline CDR1 is SGHNT and CDR2 YYREEE (reference sequence).

This rearrangement joins TRBV28 to TRBJ1-1, with 9 positions matching TRBD1. Trimming at V came to 8 bases and at J to 0 bases, leaving 13 bases not matched to a gene. CDR1 and CDR2 from the germline V gene are MDHEN and SYDVKM. The CDR3 length is 17 residues. Here the CDR3 reads CASQHPAQGAMNTEAFF. DNA for the CDR3: TGTGCCAGCCAACATCCGGCACAGGGGGCAATGAACACTGAAGCTTTCTTT. Full variable domain (rest looked up from reference TRBV28 and TRBJ1-1): DVKVTQSSRYLVKRTGEKVFLECVQDMDHENMFWYRQDPGLGLRLIYFSYDVKMKEKGDIPEGYSVSREKKERFSLILESASTNQTSMYLCASQHPAQGAMNTEAFFGQGTRLTVV.

CDR3 region: CASSQVEMLADTQYF. CDR3 bases: TGTGCCAGCAGCCAAGTCGAGATGTTGGCAGATACGCAGTATTTT. The chain has TRBV14 and TRBJ2-3; D is undetermined. In germline, CDR1 is SGHDN, CDR2 FVKESK. The CDR3 totals 15 residues. V was clipped by 1 base and J by 4 bases, with 12 bases between them.